This T cell receptor beta chain was captured by sequencing in a study of OX40 agonist ivuxolimab in advanced cancers. Study-wide context: Patients enrolled in dose escalation were diagnosed with hepatocellular carcinoma, melanoma, renal cell or head and neck cancer. Findings and limits, study-wide: Dosing at 0.1 to 3.0 mg/kg was accompanied by clonal expansion of CD4+ and CD8+ blood T cells by week 6. Several nonresponders also turned out to have low normalized T-cell clonal expansion. The study did not work out the antigen specificity of the expanded peripheral T cells.

Turning to this clone: Its antigen is as yet unknown.

Trimming took 4 bases from V and 1 from J; bases not matched to a gene: 2. Germline CDR1 is KGHSH and CDR2 is LQKENI. The CDR3 is 15 amino acids. Here immunoSEQ multiplex PCR was the method, and the copy in TCRdb shows in-frame clones only, minus some. The profile shows some 100,000 clones, about nine tenths of them singletons. The V call is TRBV18, the J call TRBJ2-3; 10 nucleotides agree with TRBD1. The specimen comprised CD4+ or CD8+ T cells sorted from blood, sampled in a trial of the OX40 agonist ivuxolimab. This TCR was recovered from an adult with an advanced solid tumor such as melanoma, head and neck, liver or kidney cancer. This CDR3 is CASSRQGAGTDTQYF. The CDR3 region has the DNA TGTGCCAGCTCACGACAGGGGGCTGGCACAGATACGCAGTATTTT.